This T cell receptor beta chain derives from a study of blood T cell repertoires in COVID-19 (dated by TCRdb to 2018 to 2021). Context from the whole study: Samples from collaborators originated in the United States, Italy and Spain and spanned both the acute and convalescent phases of COVID-19. The dataset comprised deeply sampled blood TCRbeta repertoires from subjects exposed to, actively infected with, or recovered from COVID-19. The samples were drawn from two sources: the first 160 participants of the ongoing ImmuneRACE study, and fewer than 1,500 subjects contributed by 6 global collaborators. The prospective study material was composed of cDNA or gDNA derived from T cells, B-cell-depleted T cells, or PBMCs. The repertoires were released in a freely available public database intended as a resource for research on the immune response to SARS-CoV-2. The sample metadata nearly always contained a de-identified subject ID, COVID-19 status, age in years and sex. Where HLA class I and class II types were available, the types were taken from metadata supplied by the sample provider, not from assay-based typing.

Points on this clone: Its antigen target is currently unknown. No much larger clonotype is one base removed from it; base qualities were not supplied.

Collaborating institutions collected whole blood in K2EDTA tubes following their own protocols. For TCRbeta analysis, collaborators shipped samples as frozen whole blood, isolated PBMCs, or DNA extracted from either of those sample types. V is pruned by 3 bases and J by 4 bases, leaving 1 base of the junction without a gene match. CDR1 and CDR2 are drawn from the germline V gene (reference sequence): LGHDT, YNNKEL. The CDR3, cysteine through phenylalanine, is 14 amino acids long. Only the CDR3 part of the read is kept: 42 bases, read in frame from the first base. TCRbeta CDR3 regions were amplified from genomic DNA by means of the immunoSEQ Assay, a bias-controlled multiplex PCR. On the authors' methods: The number of nucleated cells in each sample was estimated from the amplification of reference gene primers within the assay. To quantify the absolute abundance of each unique TCRbeta CDR3 rearrangement, sequence reads were collapsed and filtered. Productive Simpson clonality was computed per sample as the square root of Simpson's diversity index over productive rearrangements. Not all clones reach the TCRdb copy of this immuneACCESS table, which keeps in-frame sequences only. Checked studies attribute under half of the gap to unresolved V genes and leave the rest unexplained. The V and J calls and clone size were taken over from that table, and D and trimming were inferred from the DNA. For this sample the table gives roughly 350,000 clones, of which 85% were detected only once. The ten largest clonotypes hold roughly 3.6% of the sample.

Study-wide findings and limitations: Clinical and demographic metadata were provided uncurated, with the amount varying by source and participant.

Input material: peripheral blood. The sequence joins TRBV3-1 (or the pseudogene TRBV3-2) to TRBJ2-7; 12 bases in between match TRBD2. This TCR derives from a woman under 30 with acute or convalescent COVID-19. The CDR3 in this case is CASSQTSGSYEQYF. The nucleotide sequence reads as follows: TGTGCCAGCAGCCAGACTAGCGGGAGTTACGAGCAGTACTTC.